These 10 T cell receptor beta chains share one sample of origin, sequenced in a study of blood T cell repertoires in COVID-19. Profiling relied on immunoSEQ multiplex PCR, and the TCRdb table lists in-frame clones only, not all of them. This sample yields some 220,000 clones, of which around 85% are seen a single time; over 5.5% belongs to the top ten. Sequenced sample: peripheral blood. The receptors here all came from a woman aged 60-70 years with active or convalescent COVID-19.

The chain combines TRBV5-1 with TRBJ2-2; 11 positions agree with TRBD2. The germline V gene has CDR1 SGHRS and CDR2 YFSETQ. J lost 6 bases, V lost 1 base, and 5 bases had no gene match. This CDR3 is 16 amino acids long. The CDR3 bases are TGCGCCAGCAGCTTGCCTCGACTAGCGGGGTCCGGGGAGCTGTTTTTT. Protein: CASSLPRLAGSGELFF.

J is TRBJ2-3 and V is TRBV7-9, with D hard to call. The CDR3 extends over 17 amino acids. Germline CDR1 reads SEHNR; CDR2 reads FQNEAQ (reference sequence). Trimming removed 1 base from V and 2 bases from J, with 16 bases in between. CDR3 sequence reads: CASSLGGYPSTTDTQYF. The CDR3, as DNA: TGTGCCAGCAGCTTAGGAGGCTACCCAAGCACCACAGATACGCAGTATTTT.

The rearrangement uses TRBV2 and TRBJ1-1; 8 bases are a match to TRBD1. CDR3 size: 16 residues. The J segment lost 2 bases and the V segment lost 3 bases, leaving 8 bases of the junction unmatched. Germline V gene sequence: CDR1 SNHLY, CDR2 FYNNEI. CDR3 DNA sequence: TGTGCCAGCAGTGATAGACAGGGGTATATCAACACTGAAGCTTTCTTT. Its translation: CASSDRQGYINTEAFF.

The rearrangement joins TRBV6-1 to TRBJ2-5; 8 bases are shared with TRBD2. This CDR3 is 15 amino acids long. Germline assignment: CDR1 MNHNS and CDR2 SASEGT. With V trimmed by 2 bases and J by 1 base, 3 bases remained unmatched. CDR3 nucleotides: TGTGCCAGCAGTGAATTGAGCGGGGGCCAAGAGACCCAGTACTTC. Protein sequence: CASSELSGGQETQYF.

V usage is TRBV5-1 and J usage is TRBJ2-7; D is perhaps TRBD2 (6 bases). The CDR3 runs 13 residues. Deletions cut 4 bases from V and 3 bases from J, with 11 bases between. Germline V gene lookup returns CDR1 SGHRS and CDR2 YFSETQ. CDR3 DNA sequence: TGCGCCAGCAGCGGCGGGGTACTCTACGAGCAGTACTTC. It translates to CASSGGVLYEQYF.

CDR3 amino acids: CASSYFSGGAGDTQYF. Written as DNA, the CDR3 is TGTGCCAGCAGTTACTTTAGCGGGGGGGCCGGGGATACGCAGTATTTT. The V and J genes are TRBV6-5 and TRBJ2-3; 11 bases fit TRBD2. This CDR3 comprises 16 residues. The germline gives CDR1 MNHEY, CDR2 SVGAGI. V shed 1 base and J 6 bases; nucleotides not matched to a gene: 6.

V is TRBV27 and J is TRBJ2-1; 8 bases line up with TRBD2. The V gene's germline CDR1 is MNHEY and CDR2 SMNVEV (reference sequence). Trimming cost V 2 bases and J 7 bases; bases outside gene matches: 7. This CDR3 region has 15 residues. CDR3 coding DNA: TGTGCCAGCAGTTTAATCGGGGGGGCTACGAATGAGCAGTTCTTC. Translation: CASSLIGGATNEQFF.

The chain couples TRBV5-1 to TRBJ1-6; 7 nucleotides line up with TRBD1. The CDR3 covers 16 residues. CDR1 and CDR2 from the germline V gene are SGHRS and YFSETQ. The V and J ends lost 2 bases and 3 bases, in that order; junction bases with no gene match: 5. The CDR3 region is CASSFRTGNYNSPLHF. The CDR3 DNA sequence: TGCGCCAGCAGCTTCCGGACAGGCAACTATAATTCACCCCTCCACTTT.

With regard to this clone: Different DNA sequences within this sample yield the same CDR3. The chain recombines TRBV5-4 with TRBJ1-1; 9 nucleotides agree with TRBD1. CDR3 length equals 14 residues. The germline CDR1 and CDR2 sequences are SGHNT and YYREEE (reference sequence). Trimming removed 3 bases from V and 1 base from J; junction bases left unmatched: 1. CDR3 region: CASSSGQGNTEAFF. In DNA form, the CDR3 reads TGTGCCAGCAGCTCGGGACAGGGGAACACTGAAGCTTTCTTT.

Here the CDR3 DNA reads TGTGCCAGCTCACCAGCGGGGGGAGGCACAGATACGCAGTATTTT. It encodes CASSPAGGGTDTQYF. The chain employs TRBV18 and TRBJ2-3; the match to TRBD2 covers 8 bases. The germline gives CDR1 KGHSH, CDR2 LQKENI. The CDR3 length is 15 residues. Trimming at V came to 2 bases and at J to 1 base, leaving 2 bases not matched to a gene.